This T cell receptor (beta chain) was profiled in a study of shared clonotypes between healthy human individuals. V shed 5 bases and J shed 2 bases, with 19 bases lying between them. Germline loops: CDR1 ENHRY, CDR2 SYGVKD. CDR3 size: 17 residues. Notes on this clone: Its specificity is not known.

Study results and limitations: Genetic and exposure-history diversity was limited by the small donor number.

At deep level, the assay was performed. Here immunoSEQ multiplex PCR was the method, and the copy in TCRdb shows in-frame clones only, minus some. In the table there are 470,000 or so clones, 78% of which are singletons. The sequence was obtained from a woman in her 40s in good health. Some clones in this sample may be carry-over from other donors' samples. Sequencing used PBMCs. The chain uses TRBV10-3 and TRBJ2-1, with TRBD2 as a possible D gene (7 bases). Here the CDR3 reads CAISRRGGRETYNEQFF. Written as DNA, the CDR3 is TGTGCCATCAGTCGCAGGGGAGGGCGGGAGACCTACAATGAGCAGTTCTTC.